This T cell receptor beta chain was obtained from a study of CD8 T cells in ankylosing spondylitis. In this sample, this clonotype turned up a few times. What it recognizes is unknown. General study results and limits: The clones that were linked to disease were reported to be significantly enriched in matched synovial fluid samples from ankylosing spondylitis patients. Disease-linked clones bore a CD8+ phenotype, appearing relatively rarely in peripheral blood. Past research had described some motif variants in reactive arthritis synovial fluid and blood.

This CDR3 is 14 amino acids long. In germline, CDR1 is SEHNR, CDR2 FQNEAQ (reference sequence). J lost 5 bases, V lost 4 bases, and 3 bases had no gene match. With molecular barcodes, quantitative 5'-RACE was used to make the TCR beta libraries. One entry per CDR3 protein, called by TCRdb with MiXCR from the 5' RACE reads. Counted here are approximately 350,000 distinct CDR3 sequences, roughly 20% occurring once; the ten biggest clones make up about an eighth. V is TRBV7-9 and J is TRBJ2-4, with 9 bases matching TRBD1. The sample was blood, either unsorted or a sorted T cell fraction (not recorded which). The source is a male donor with ankylosing spondylitis or in good health (not recorded which). The DNA for the CDR3 is TGTGCCAGCAGCTCGGGACAGGGAGAAAACATTCAGTACTTC. Amino acids: CASSSGQGENIQYF.